Listed below are T cell receptor beta chains from one sample, sequenced in a study of OX40 agonist ivuxolimab in advanced cancers. Libraries were prepared by immunoSEQ multiplex PCR; TCRdb keeps only in-frame clonotypes and omits some of them. The sample yields about 58,000 clones, approximately 90% seen once. Specimen: CD4+ or CD8+ T cells sorted from blood, collected in a trial of the OX40 agonist ivuxolimab. These receptor sequences come from an adult with an advanced solid tumor such as melanoma, head and neck, liver or kidney cancer. Both conserved end residues are part of each CDR3. A D gene is named only where the DNA matches it firmly. Size tells how often a clone was seen (once, few, many) or the class of an expanded clone, and some rows leave it out.

TRBJ1-1	TRBV19	NA	NA	CASSSHRANTEAFF	TGTGCCAGTAGTAGTCACAGGGCGAACACTGAAGCTTTCTTT
TRBJ1-4	TRBV7-6	NA	NA	CASSRDPGSGEKLFF	TGTGCCAGCAGCCGCGATCCCGGGTCTGGTGAAAAACTGTTTTTT
TRBJ1-2	TRBV7-8	TRBD1	NA	CASSQQTGVKDGYTF	TGTGCCAGCAGCCAGCAGACAGGGGTGAAAGATGGCTACACCTTC
TRBJ2-3	TRBV19	TRBD2	NA	CASSIGRGVRTDTQYF	TGTGCCAGTAGTATAGGGCGGGGGGTCCGCACAGATACGCAGTATTTT
TRBJ2-5	TRBV12-5	NA	NA	CASGLVVGETQYF	TGTGCTAGTGGTTTGGTAGTAGGAGAGACCCAGTACTTC
TRBJ2-5	TRBV4-1	NA	NA	CASSQERGGRRETQYF	TGCGCCAGCAGCCAAGAGAGGGGGGGGCGTCGAGAGACCCAGTACTTC
TRBJ2-7	TRBV6-1	NA	NA	CARVLSSSYEQYF	TGTGCCAGAGTACTCTCGAGCTCCTACGAGCAGTACTTC
TRBJ1-6	TRBV7-2	NA	NA	CASSLVGVSSPLHF	TGTGCCAGCAGCTTAGTGGGGGTCAGCTCACCCCTCCACTTT
TRBJ2-7	TRBV10-3	TRBD1	NA	CATRTGYEQYF	TGTGCCACCAGGACAGGGTACGAGCAGTACTTC
TRBJ2-6	TRBV7-8	NA	few	CASSLGSGANVLTF	TGTGCCAGCAGCTTGGGGTCTGGGGCCAACGTCCTGACTTTC
TRBJ1-2	TRBV19	TRBD1	NA	CASSPNKQGAYYGYTF	TGTGCCAGTAGCCCAAACAAACAGGGGGCGTACTATGGCTACACCTTC
TRBJ1-1	TRBV6-6	NA	NA	CASIGDPTGWNTEAFF	TGTGCCAGCATAGGAGACCCCACAGGGTGGAACACTGAAGCTTTCTTT
TRBJ2-5	TRBV20-1	NA	NA	CSVPRRETQYF	TGCAGTGTACCGCGCCGAGAGACCCAGTACTTC
TRBJ1-1	TRBV18	NA	NA	CASSPRVANTEAFF	TGTGCCAGCTCACCAAGGGTGGCGAACACTGAAGCTTTCTTT
TRBJ2-5	TRBV18	TRBD1	NA	CASSPGQGRETQYF	TGTGCCAGCTCACCTGGACAGGGGAGGGAGACCCAGTACTTC
TRBJ2-1	TRBV4-1	TRBD2	NA	CASSQVLAGGLYNEQFF	TGCGCCAGCAGCCAAGTACTAGCGGGGGGGTTGTACAATGAGCAGTTCTTC
TRBJ1-4	TRBV15	NA	NA	CATSRDIGGQGEKLFF	TGTGCCACCAGCAGAGATATTGGGGGGCAAGGAGAAAAACTGTTTTTT
TRBJ2-3	TRBV6-6	NA	NA	CASSIGGGGADTQYF	TGTGCCAGCAGTATCGGGGGAGGGGGTGCAGATACGCAGTATTTT
TRBJ2-5	TRBV6-1	NA	NA	CASMKGMETQYF	TGTGCCAGCATGAAGGGGATGGAGACCCAGTACTTC
TRBJ2-3	TRBV27	TRBD2	few	CASSVRLAVSTDTQYF	TGTGCCAGCAGTGTACGACTAGCGGTTAGCACAGATACGCAGTATTTT
TRBJ1-5	TRBV6-1	NA	NA	CASSDYSNQPQHF	TGTGCCAGCAGTGATTATAGCAATCAGCCCCAGCATTTT
TRBJ1-1	TRBV2	NA	NA	CASSWSDGNTEAFF	TGTGCCAGCAGTTGGAGCGACGGAAACACTGAAGCTTTCTTT
TRBJ2-5	TRBV18	TRBD2	NA	CASSPALAQETQYF	TGTGCCAGCTCACCCGCACTAGCGCAAGAGACCCAGTACTTC
TRBJ1-4	TRBV18	NA	NA	CASSPPGAATNEKLFF	TGTGCCAGCTCACCACCTGGCGCGGCAACTAATGAAAAACTGTTTTTT
TRBJ2-5	TRBV5-4	NA	NA	CASSLTQETQYF	TGTGCCAGCAGCTTGACCCAGGAGACCCAGTACTTC
TRBJ2-2	TRBV6-5	NA	NA	CASSYRQFNTGELFF	TGTGCCAGCAGTTACCGGCAGTTTAACACCGGGGAGCTGTTTTTT
TRBJ2-5	TRBV4-1	NA	once	CASSQAGHLGETQYF	TGCGCCAGCAGCCAAGCTGGCCATTTGGGAGAGACCCAGTACTTC
TRBJ1-4	TRBV5-4	NA	NA	CASSPGPGIEKLFF	TGTGCCAGCAGCCCAGGACCGGGGATAGAAAAACTGTTTTTT
TRBJ2-6	TRBV7-2	NA	NA	CASSLTTGLSGANVLTF	TGTGCCAGCAGCTTAACGACAGGTCTCTCTGGGGCCAACGTCCTGACTTTC
TRBJ2-2	TRBV10-3	NA	NA	CATRRGVQTGELFF	TGTGCCACCCGGAGAGGGGTCCAGACCGGGGAGCTGTTTTTT
TRBJ2-3	TRBV19	TRBD2	NA	CASSHLAGSTDTQYF	TGTGCCAGTAGTCATCTAGCGGGGAGCACAGATACGCAGTATTTT
TRBJ1-5	TRBV6-5	TRBD1	NA	CASSQDRGGNQPQHF	TGTGCCAGCAGCCAGGACAGGGGTGGCAATCAGCCCCAGCATTTT
TRBJ1-4	TRBV18	NA	NA	CASSGGAAGNEKLFF	TGTGCCAGCTCAGGAGGGGCGGCGGGTAATGAAAAACTGTTTTTT
TRBJ2-3	TRBV5-1	TRBD2	NA	CASRRELAGASTDTQYF	TGCGCCAGCAGACGAGAACTAGCGGGGGCCAGCACAGATACGCAGTATTTT
TRBJ1-6	TRBV11-1	TRBD1	NA	CASSLEGTGGSPLHF	TGTGCCAGCAGCCTCGAGGGGACAGGGGGTTCACCCCTCCACTTT
TRBJ1-4	TRBV6-5	NA	NA	CASSGPGRSNEKLFF	TGTGCCAGCAGTGGACCGGGACGGTCTAATGAAAAACTGTTTTTT
TRBJ2-2	TRBV5-1	NA	NA	CASSLGSGRRTGELFF	TGCGCCAGCAGCTTGGGGAGCGGACGGCGGACCGGGGAGCTGTTTTTT
TRBJ1-1	TRBV5-1	TRBD1	NA	CASSSRRGTELLNTEAFF	TGCGCCAGCAGCTCCAGAAGGGGGACAGAGCTATTGAACACTGAAGCTTTCTTT
TRBJ1-1	TRBV2	NA	few	CATGITTEAFF	TGTGCCACCGGGATTACCACTGAAGCTTTCTTT
TRBJ2-3	TRBV6-4	TRBD1	NA	CASSRDRLDTQYF	TGTGCCAGCAGTAGGGACAGGCTAGATACGCAGTATTTT
TRBJ2-4	TRBV11-2	NA	NA	CASSSTGSLLKNIQYF	TGTGCCAGCAGCTCTACTGGCTCCCTCCTCAAAAACATTCAGTACTTC
TRBJ1-4	TRBV5-1	NA	NA	CASSPTATNEKLFF	TGCGCCAGCAGCCCGACAGCAACTAATGAAAAACTGTTTTTT
TRBJ2-2	TRBV5-5	TRBD2	NA	CASSLGLAGGPRTGELFF	TGTGCCAGCAGCTTGGGGCTAGCGGGGGGGCCGCGGACCGGGGAGCTGTTTTTT